The 2 T cell receptor beta chains below all came from one sample that was sequenced in a study of CD8 T cells in ankylosing spondylitis. From the 5' RACE reads, TCRdb called clonotypes with MiXCR, one entry per CDR3 protein. The sample shows about 140,000 distinct CDR3 sequences, 7.3% of them seen only once. Sequencing was carried out using blood, either unsorted or a sorted T cell fraction (not recorded which). Receptors originate from a female donor with ankylosing spondylitis or in good health (not recorded which).

Only a few counts were recorded for this clonotype. The chain combines TRBV20-1 with TRBJ2-3; D might be TRBD2 (6 bases). Per germline, CDR1 DFQATT and CDR2 SNEGSKA (reference sequence). The CDR3 totals 15 residues. V shed 5 bases and J shed 2 bases, with 17 bases lying between them. The CDR3 here is CSAPPLAANTDTQYF. The CDR3, as DNA: TGCAGTGCTCCTCCCTTAGCGGCGAACACAGATACGCAGTATTTT.

V is TRBV20-1 and J is TRBJ2-5, with 8 bases that match TRBD2. Germline CDR1 reads DFQATT; CDR2 reads SNEGSKA (reference sequence). There are 13 residues in the CDR3. Losses at the gene ends were 5 bases for V and 0 bases for J; bases not matched to a gene: 2. CDR3 in DNA: TGCAGTGCTTTACTAGCGGACCAAGAGACCCAGTACTTC. This encodes CSALLADQETQYF.